The 14 T cell receptor beta chains listed next were all sequenced from one sample in a study of neurological immune-mediated disorders. TCRdb itself ran the 5' RACE reads through MiXCR, one entry per CDR3 protein. Of about 59,000 distinct CDR3 sequences listed, about 25% are singletons. The time point here: technical triplicate 2. Input material: PBMCs. The origin of the receptors is a man aged 55 to 70 with HTLV-1-associated myelopathy (HAM/TSP).

At least ten counts were recorded for this clonotype. The CDR3 loop is CASSGGLAGGQETQYF. The DNA of the CDR3 is TGCGCCAGCAGCGGAGGACTAGCGGGAGGCCAAGAGACCCAGTACTTC. The chain couples TRBV5-1 to TRBJ2-5, with TRBD2 matching over 14 bases. V was pared by 4 bases and J by 1 base, with 3 bases of the junction left unmatched. Germline V gene lookup returns CDR1 SGHRS and CDR2 YFSETQ. The CDR3 is 16 residues long. The complete variable domain, with remaining parts taken from reference TRBV5-1 and TRBJ2-5, reads KAGVTQTPRYLIKTRGQQVTLSCSPISGHRSVSWYQQTPGQGLQFLFEYFSETQRNKGNFPGRFSGRQFSNSRSEMNVSTLELGDSALYLCASSGGLAGGQETQYFGPGTRLLVL.

This clonotype was recorded many times. V is TRBV10-2 and J is TRBJ2-2; D gene ambiguous. The germline CDR1 and CDR2 sequences are WSHSY and SAAADI. The CDR3 is 11 residues long. V was trimmed by 10 bases and J by 4 bases, leaving 7 bases between them. In DNA form, the CDR3 reads TGCGCCACCTCCATCACCGGGGAGCTGTTTTTT. This gives the protein CATSITGELFF.

This clonotype has a count of ten or more. CDR3 protein: CASSLALGGRELFF. The CDR3 DNA follows: TGTGCCAGCAGCTTAGCGCTGGGTGGTCGGGAACTGTTTTTT. The rearrangement joins TRBV7-2 to TRBJ1-4; D ambiguous. The germline CDR1 and CDR2 sequences are SGHTA and FQGNSA. The germline V and J ends were trimmed by 0 bases and 12 bases, with 14 bases remaining between them. CDR3 length equals 14 residues.

The CDR3 loop reads CASSDRGDAYLYTF. CDR3 DNA: TGTGCCAGCAGTGACAGGGGGGACGCTTATCTCTACACCTTC. V is TRBV6-1 and J is TRBJ1-2; 7 bases are a match to TRBD1. Trimming at V came to 3 bases and at J to 10 bases, leaving 11 bases not matched to a gene. The CDR3 runs to 14 residues. Germline CDR1 and CDR2: MNHNS and SASEGT.

The sample holds many counts of this clonotype. V usage is TRBV20-1 and J usage is TRBJ2-7; 11 bases fit TRBD2. The trim removed 6 bases at V and 1 base at J, leaving 5 bases unmatched. CDR3 length: 14 amino acids. The germline V gene has CDR1 DFQATT and CDR2 SNEGSKA (reference sequence). CDR3 in amino acids: CSALGLAVSYEQYF. The CDR3 DNA reads TGCAGTGCACTGGGACTAGCGGTATCCTACGAGCAGTACTTC.

This clonotype has at least ten counts. The chain joins TRBV7-2 to TRBJ2-1; 7 positions match TRBD2. The CDR3 has 14 residues. V lost 1 base to trimming and J lost 5 bases; unmatched junction nucleotides: 2. The germline gives CDR1 SGHTA, CDR2 FQGNSA. CDR3 region: CASSLGTRNNEQFF. CDR3 coding DNA: TGTGCCAGCAGCTTAGGGACTAGAAACAATGAGCAGTTCTTC.

The gene calls are TRBV7-6 and TRBJ2-6; no definite D call. The CDR3 covers 15 residues. The V end was cut by 1 base, the J end by 2 bases, with 6 bases between. The germline V gene encodes CDR1 SGHVS and CDR2 FNYEAQ. CDR3 region: CASSLGVTGANVLTF. CDR3 DNA: TGTGCCAGCAGCTTAGGCGTGACTGGGGCCAACGTCCTGACTTTC. Variable domain in full (rest from reference TRBV7-6 and TRBJ2-6): GAGVSQSPRYKVTKRGQDVALRCDPISGHVSLYWYRQALGQGPEFLTYFNYEAQQDKSGLPNDRFSAERPEGSISTLTIQRTEQRDSAMYRCASSLGVTGANVLTFGAGSRLTVL.

This clonotype is termed medium-sized. V and J are TRBV9 and TRBJ2-3; D gene uncertain. Germline V gene data show CDR1 as SGDLS and CDR2 as YYNGEE. The CDR3 is 14 amino acids. The germline V and J ends were trimmed by 4 bases and 4 bases, with 13 bases remaining between them. The CDR3 spells CASSRPAAPDTQYF. The CDR3 DNA is TGTGCCAGCAGCCGCCCGGCAGCCCCAGATACGCAGTATTTT. Variable domain in full (rest from reference TRBV9 and TRBJ2-3): DSGVTQTPKHLITATGQRVTLRCSPRSGDLSVYWYQQSLDQGLQFLIQYYNGEERAKGNILERFSAQQFPDLHSELNLSSLELGDSALYFCASSRPAAPDTQYFGPGTRLTVL.

The chain employs TRBV7-9 and TRBJ2-1, with 8 bases lining up with TRBD2. CDR1 SEHNR and CDR2 FQNEAQ come from the germline V gene (reference sequence). The V segment lost 8 bases and the J segment 3 bases; nucleotides outside the gene matches: 6. The CDR3 length is 14 residues. The CDR3 is CASLRGGNYNEQFF. The CDR3 DNA reads as TGTGCCAGCCTCCGGGGGGGCAACTACAATGAGCAGTTCTTC.

This clonotype has a handful of counts. The J gene is TRBJ1-4, the V gene TRBV3-1, with 8 bases identical to TRBD1. Losses at the gene ends were 6 bases for V and 5 bases for J; bases not matched to a gene: 5. The germline V gene encodes CDR1 LGHDT and CDR2 YNNKEL (reference sequence). This CDR3 region has 14 residues. The CDR3 is CASSDGQGNEKLFF. CDR3 coding DNA: TGTGCCAGCAGTGACGGACAGGGCAATGAAAAACTGTTTTTT.

This clonotype was picked up many times. The V gene is TRBV6-5, the J gene TRBJ1-5, with D tentatively TRBD1 (5 bases). CDR1 is MNHEY, CDR2 SVGAGI, per germline. V lost 0 bases and J lost 6, with 12 bases in between. This CDR3 contains 15 residues. CDR3 loop: CASSYSKRGIQPQHF. The CDR3 bases are TGTGCCAGCAGTTACTCGAAGCGGGGGATTCAGCCCCAGCATTTT.

The CDR3 loop reads CASSLGKEAFF. Written as DNA, the CDR3 is TGTGCCAGCAGCTTAGGCAAGGAAGCTTTCTTT. The genes are TRBV7-9 and TRBJ1-1; D not certain. Trimming removed 1 base at V and 8 bases at J, with 5 bases between. Germline CDR1 and CDR2: SEHNR and FQNEAQ (reference sequence). This CDR3 comprises 11 residues.

At least ten counts were recorded for this clonotype. V is TRBV27 and J is TRBJ1-2; D gene uncertain. The CDR3 runs 13 residues. The V and J ends lost 3 bases and 5 bases respectively, with 10 bases between them. Germline V CDR1 and CDR2: MNHEY, SMNVEV (reference sequence). For the CDR3, the DNA is TGTGCCAGCAGTTTCCGGGTGGATTATGGCTACACCTTC. It specifies CASSFRVDYGYTF.

This clonotype appeared many times. This chain links TRBV5-1 with TRBJ1-4, with 9 bases that match TRBD1. V shed 0 bases and J 6 bases; nucleotides not matched to a gene: 3. The CDR3 covers 15 residues. Germline CDR1 and CDR2: SGHRS and YFSETQ. The CDR3 region has the DNA TGCGCCAGCAGCTTGGGGGACAGGGACGATGAAAAACTGTTTTTT. This translates into CASSLGDRDDEKLFF. The variable domain in full, with the rest retrieved from reference TRBV5-1 and TRBJ1-4, is KAGVTQTPRYLIKTRGQQVTLSCSPISGHRSVSWYQQTPGQGLQFLFEYFSETQRNKGNFPGRFSGRQFSNSRSEMNVSTLELGDSALYLCASSLGDRDDEKLFFGSGTQLSVL.